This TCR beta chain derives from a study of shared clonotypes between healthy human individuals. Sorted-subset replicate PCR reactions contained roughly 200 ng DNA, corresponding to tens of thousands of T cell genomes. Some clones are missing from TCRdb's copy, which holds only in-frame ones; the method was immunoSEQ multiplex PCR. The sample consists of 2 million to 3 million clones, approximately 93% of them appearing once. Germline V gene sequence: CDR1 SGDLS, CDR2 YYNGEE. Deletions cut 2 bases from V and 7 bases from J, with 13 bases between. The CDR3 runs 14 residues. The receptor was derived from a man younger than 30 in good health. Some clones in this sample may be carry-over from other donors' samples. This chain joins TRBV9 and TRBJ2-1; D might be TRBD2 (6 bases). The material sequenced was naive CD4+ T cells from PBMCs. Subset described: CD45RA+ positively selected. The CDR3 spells CASSVLSGGNEQFF. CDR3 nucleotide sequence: TGTGCCAGCAGCGTGCTTAGCGGAGGGAATGAGCAGTTCTTC.